These 20 T cell receptor beta chains share one sample of origin, sequenced in a study of cytomegalovirus exposure and HLA in healthy donors. The PCR contained 60 Vbeta and 13 Jbeta primers. Produced via immunoSEQ multiplex PCR; TCRdb's table is partial and in-frame only. The sample has some 220,000 clones; approximately 80% are singletons. The sample consisted of PBMCs. These receptors originate from a woman aged 40 to 50 in good health and CMV-seronegative.

The V gene is TRBV30, the J gene TRBJ1-5; D perhaps matches TRBD1 (6 bases). The CDR3 totals 17 residues. Per germline, CDR1 GTSNPN and CDR2 SVGIG (reference sequence). V was clipped by 4 bases and J by 0 bases, with 19 bases between them. CDR3 DNA sequence: TGTGCCTGGACGGACAGCTCTTACCCCTATAGCAATCAGCCCCAGCATTTT. Amino acid sequence: CAWTDSSYPYSNQPQHF.

This clone was seen once. V and J are TRBV11-3 and TRBJ2-3; 8 nucleotides line up with TRBD2. There are 14 residues in the CDR3. Looked up from germline, CDR1 is SGHNT and CDR2 is YENEEA. V lost 5 bases to trimming and J lost 5 bases; unmatched junction nucleotides: 6. The chain's CDR3 is CASSPYGGGDTQYF. The DNA of the CDR3 is TGTGCCAGCAGCCCGTACGGGGGGGGAGATACGCAGTATTTT.

This clone is a singleton in its sample. This chain links TRBV5-1 with TRBJ2-3; no definite D call. CDR1 and CDR2 (germline): SGHRS, YFSETQ. Trimming took 3 bases from V and 0 from J, leaving 17 bases between them. The CDR3 has 17 residues. Here the CDR3 reads CASSYRLASASTDTQYF. CDR3 sequence (DNA): TGCGCCAGCAGCTATAGATTAGCCAGTGCTAGCACAGATACGCAGTATTTT.

The chain recombines TRBV7-8 with TRBJ2-7; TRBD2 aligns across 8 bases. V trimming: 5 bases; J trimming: 5 bases; junction bases outside the gene matches: 11. This CDR3 is 15 amino acids long. CDR1 and CDR2 (germline): SGHVS, FQNEAQ. This CDR3 is CASSNTGRGVDEQYF. CDR3 nucleotide sequence: TGTGCCAGCAGCAACACGGGGCGGGGGGTCGACGAGCAGTACTTC.

The gene calls are TRBV30 and TRBJ1-6, with D possibly matching TRBD1 (5 bases). CDR3 size: 18 residues. Germline V gene sequence: CDR1 GTSNPN, CDR2 SVGIG (reference sequence). Trimming removed 2 bases at V and 1 base at J, with 18 bases between. The CDR3 DNA reads as TGTGCCTGGAGTCGGGGGATTACGGTTAGGTCCTATAATTCACCCCTCCACTTT. Translation: CAWSRGITVRSYNSPLHF.

V is TRBV28 and J is TRBJ2-1; 7 positions match TRBD2. This CDR3 contains 16 residues. J lost 3 bases, V lost 6 bases, and 11 bases had no gene match. Per the germline V gene, CDR1 is MDHEN and CDR2 is SYDVKM. The CDR3 spells CASSQSLASGYNEQFF. In nucleotides, the CDR3 is TGTGCCAGCAGCCAAAGTTTGGCTAGCGGCTACAATGAGCAGTTCTTC.

Turning to this clone: One junction end disagrees with the germline gene, perhaps due to a read error. The chain couples TRBV7-9 to TRBJ1-4, with 8 bases fitting TRBD1. Germline CDR1 SEHNR, CDR2 FQNEAQ (reference sequence). This CDR3 has 14 residues. The CDR3: CSSSLNTGGEKLFF. DNA of the CDR3: TGTTCCAGCAGCCTAAATACAGGGGGTGAAAAACTGTTTTTT.

This rearrangement joins TRBV19 to TRBJ1-5; D call uncertain. The ends were cut back, 5 bases at V and 6 bases at J, with 11 bases in the middle. The CDR3 has 13 residues. The germline CDR1 and CDR2 sequences are LNHDA and SQIVND (reference sequence). CDR3 sequence reads: CASSLGRVQPQHF. For the CDR3, the DNA is TGTGCCAGTAGTCTTGGGAGGGTTCAGCCCCAGCATTTT.

This chain joins TRBV6-5 and TRBJ2-2, with no clear D. Per germline, CDR1 MNHEY and CDR2 SVGAGI. The ends were cut back, 2 bases at V and 3 bases at J, with 10 bases in the middle. This CDR3 spans 15 amino acids. CDR3 sequence reads: CASSYGQTYTGELFF. CDR3 DNA sequence: TGTGCCAGCAGTTACGGGCAGACCTACACCGGGGAGCTGTTTTTT.

This chain joins TRBV10-3 and TRBJ2-7, with TRBD1 identical over 8 bases. This CDR3 has 15 amino acids. Germline lookup yields CDR1 ENHRY and CDR2 SYGVKD. The V gene end was trimmed by 8 bases and the J gene end by 3 bases; junction bases not matched to a gene: 12. The CDR3 reads CAIAGGQGGGYEQYF. For the CDR3, the DNA is TGTGCCATCGCCGGTGGACAGGGAGGTGGCTACGAGCAGTACTTC.

Ten or more counts support this clone. V is TRBV7-9 and J is TRBJ1-1, with D maybe TRBD1 (6 bases). The V and J ends lost 2 bases and 5 bases respectively, with 12 bases between them. The V gene's germline CDR1 is SEHNR and CDR2 FQNEAQ (reference sequence). This CDR3 contains 14 residues. DNA for the CDR3: TGTGCCAGCAGCTTAAGCGGGGGGCTTACTGAAGCTTTCTTT. As protein: CASSLSGGLTEAFF.

The CDR3 DNA reads as TGTGCCAGTAGAACAGGGGGCGCGGGTACCGGGGAGCTGTTTTTT. Residues: CASRTGGAGTGELFF. This sequence joins TRBV19 and TRBJ2-2, with 9 bases aligning to TRBD1. Per germline, CDR1 LNHDA and CDR2 SQIVND (reference sequence). The CDR3 length is 15 residues. Trimming took 6 bases from V and 5 from J; bases not matched to a gene: 7.

The chain carries TRBV10-3 and TRBJ1-1; D uncertain. The CDR3 totals 13 residues. V lost 5 bases, J lost 11 bases, and 18 bases lay in between. CDR1 and CDR2 from the germline V gene are ENHRY and SYGVKD. CDR3 DNA sequence: TGTGCCATCAGTCCGACACAGCTTCGATCGGCTTTCTTT. Its protein is CAISPTQLRSAFF.

V and J are TRBV29-1 and TRBJ2-1; maybe TRBD1 (6 bases). The CDR3 has 14 amino acids. Germline CDR1 and CDR2: SQVTM and ANQGSEA. Trimming took 6 bases from V and 9 from J, leaving 21 bases between them. The CDR3 spells CSVFGQSLSREQFF. CDR3 DNA sequence: TGCAGCGTCTTCGGACAGTCCCTTTCGCGTGAGCAGTTCTTC.

This clone was recorded a few times. This sequence joins TRBV10-2 and TRBJ1-5, with D perhaps matching TRBD1 (5 bases). CDR1 and CDR2 (germline): WSHSY, SAAADI. V dropped 3 bases and J dropped 4 bases, with 7 bases sitting between them. This CDR3 spans 13 amino acids. The DNA of the CDR3 is TGCGCCAGCAGTGACAGGGTGAATCAGCCCCAGCATTTT. This gives the protein CASSDRVNQPQHF.

The genes are TRBV7-8 and TRBJ2-7; 10 bases are a match to TRBD1. Germline CDR1 SGHVS, CDR2 FQNEAQ. The CDR3 extends over 15 amino acids. Trimming removed 1 base from V and 3 bases from J; junction bases left unmatched: 3. The CDR3 nucleotides are TGTGCCAGCAGCTTAGGGACAGGGGGTCGCTACGAGCAGTACTTC. It yields the protein CASSLGTGGRYEQYF.

This clone was seen more than once but under ten times. V gene TRBV5-1 combines with J gene TRBJ1-6; the D is unclear. The V and J ends lost 5 bases and 7 bases respectively, with 16 bases between them. Germline V gives CDR1 SGHRS, CDR2 YFSETQ. The CDR3 is 15 residues long. In DNA form, the CDR3 reads TGCGCCAGCAGTGTAGGAGTCCAACCCAATTCACCCCTCCACTTT. It is translated as CASSVGVQPNSPLHF.

The chain is built from TRBV2 and TRBJ2-7, with TRBD1 identical over 8 bases. Germline V gives CDR1 SNHLY, CDR2 FYNNEI. The CDR3 spans 14 residues. The V and J ends lost 2 bases and 5 bases, in that order; junction bases with no gene match: 5. The CDR3 reads CASSERTGFDEQYF. CDR3 coding DNA: TGTGCCAGCAGTGAAAGGACAGGGTTCGACGAGCAGTACTTC.

This clone was seen more than once but under ten times. The chain uses TRBV6-6 and TRBJ1-1; TRBD1 might be the D (6 bases). The germline V and J ends were trimmed by 8 bases and 0 bases, with 13 bases remaining between them. Germline CDR1 is MNHNY and CDR2 is SVGAGI (reference sequence). The CDR3 sequence is 14 residues long. The CDR3 reads CASRQGQLNTEAFF. For the CDR3, the DNA is TGTGCCAGCCGACAAGGACAGCTGAACACTGAAGCTTTCTTT.

This clone was seen more than once but under ten times. This sequence joins TRBV28 and TRBJ1-3, with TRBD1 as a possible D gene (5 bases). The germline V gene has CDR1 MDHEN and CDR2 SYDVKM. Between the trimmed V and J ends, which lost 3 bases and 0 bases, there was a span of 9 bases. CDR3 length: 15 amino acids. The CDR3 protein is CASSLSQGSGNTIYF. The CDR3 DNA sequence: TGTGCCAGCAGTTTGTCTCAGGGCTCTGGAAACACCATATATTTT.